This TCR beta chain was sequenced for a study of cytomegalovirus exposure and HLA in healthy donors. Whole-study context: Inside one of the first data releases sat 85 million or so unique TCRs taken from HLA-typed donors. Findings and caveats of the study: As was reported, the classifier diagnosed cytomegalovirus status with high specificity and sensitivity.

Trimming left V 4 bases short and J 3 bases short, with 18 bases between. This CDR3 has 16 amino acids. Looked up from germline, CDR1 is MDHEN and CDR2 is SYDVKM. Only a few counts were recorded for this clone. Its matching antigen is unknown. A multiplex PCR was run with 60 Vbeta primers and 13 Jbeta primers. Profiling relied on immunoSEQ multiplex PCR, and the TCRdb table lists in-frame clones only, not all of them. In the table there are more than 75,000 clones, about 76% of which are singletons. This TCR was recovered from a woman in her thirties or forties in good health and CMV-seropositive. The rearrangement links TRBV28 to TRBJ1-2; D is possibly TRBD1 (6 bases). Sequenced input: PBMCs. CDR3: CASSSAPPQGYYGYTF. CDR3 nucleotides: TGTGCCAGCAGTTCCGCCCCCCCACAGGGCTACTATGGCTACACCTTC.